Following are 10 T cell receptor beta chains from one sample sequenced in a study of cytomegalovirus exposure and HLA in healthy donors. This PCR relied on a set of 60 Vbeta primers and 13 Jbeta primers. Sequencing used immunoSEQ multiplex PCR; TCRdb keeps in-frame clones, though not all of them. This table holds about 150,000 clones, 60% to 80% found once. Sequenced: PBMCs. The origin of the receptors is a woman in her 30s in good health and CMV-seronegative.

V gene TRBV7-2 combines with J gene TRBJ2-7; TRBD1 matches at 8 bases. In germline, CDR1 is SGHTA, CDR2 FQGNSA. The CDR3 length is 13 residues. The ends lost 5 bases at V and 5 bases at J; junction bases unmatched: 5. DNA of the CDR3: TGTGCCAGCAGCCCGGACAGGGCCAACGAGCAGTACTTC. It specifies CASSPDRANEQYF.

The rearrangement links TRBV6-5 to TRBJ1-1; 7 nucleotides align to TRBD1. The CDR3 runs 14 residues. The ends lost 7 bases at V and 2 bases at J; junction bases unmatched: 7. Germline V lookup: CDR1 MNHEY, CDR2 SVGAGI. CDR3 region: CASTRQGPNTEAFF. DNA for the CDR3: TGTGCCAGCACGAGACAGGGCCCCAACACTGAAGCTTTCTTT.

This chain connects TRBV29-1 to TRBJ2-1, with 15 positions matching TRBD2. Germline V lookup: CDR1 SQVTM, CDR2 ANQGSEA. With V trimmed by 5 bases and J by 8 bases, 7 bases remained unmatched. The CDR3 sequence is 15 residues long. CDR3 in DNA: TGCAGCGTTAACCGGACTAGCGGGGGGGGTGATGAGCAGTTCTTC. It is translated as CSVNRTSGGGDEQFF.

The chain recombines TRBV5-1 with TRBJ2-7; 9 nucleotides agree with TRBD2. With 2 bases clipped from V and 4 bases from J, the junction kept 7 bases outside the gene matches. The V gene's germline CDR1 is SGHRS and CDR2 YFSETQ. The CDR3 is 15 residues long. In DNA form, the CDR3 reads TGCGCCAGCAGCTTTCCCGGGACTAGCTTTTACGAGCAGTACTTC. The encoded protein is CASSFPGTSFYEQYF.

For this clone: The junction does not match germline at one end; this may be a read error. Other DNA sequences in this sample translate to the same CDR3. This chain joins TRBV15 and TRBJ2-5; tentative D call: TRBD2 (7 bases). CDR3 length: 15 amino acids. Germline CDR1 and CDR2: LNHNV and YYDKDF (reference sequence). The DNA for the CDR3 is TGTGCCACCAGCAGCACGGGGGGCAGGGGAGAGACTCAGTACTTC. This translates into CATSSTGGRGETQYF. The full variable domain, rest sourced from reference TRBV15 and TRBJ2-5, is DAMVIQNPRYQVTQFGKPVTLSCSQTLNHNVMYWYQQKSSQAPKLLFHYYDKDFNNEADTPDNFQSRRPNTSFCFLDIRSPGLGDTAMYLCATSSTGGRGETQYFGPGTRLLVL.

The chain employs TRBV7-8 and TRBJ1-2; D is uncertain. The V gene's germline CDR1 is SGHVS and CDR2 FQNEAQ. Trimming pared 4 bases from V and 9 bases from J, leaving 15 bases between. The CDR3 contains 13 residues. CDR3 coding DNA: TGTGCCAGCAGCTCCCTCGGTCCTATGAGCTACACCTTC. Encoded protein: CASSSLGPMSYTF.

The V call is TRBV18, the J call TRBJ2-1; 7 nucleotides agree with TRBD2. Germline V gives CDR1 KGHSH, CDR2 LQKENI. The CDR3 covers 13 residues. Trimming removed 3 bases from V and 8 bases from J; junction bases left unmatched: 4. The DNA of the CDR3 is TGTGCCAGCTCACCGGGACTACAGGATGAGCAGTTCTTC. Residues: CASSPGLQDEQFF.

The gene calls are TRBV9 and TRBJ1-2; 9 nucleotides line up with TRBD1. Trimming at V came to 3 bases and at J to 8 bases, leaving 8 bases not matched to a gene. The germline gives CDR1 SGDLS, CDR2 YYNGEE. This CDR3 is built from 14 residues. CDR3 sequence: CASSALGQGFGYTF. The CDR3 DNA follows: TGTGCCAGCAGCGCCCTTGGACAGGGGTTCGGCTACACCTTC.

This chain uses TRBV7-3 with TRBJ2-1; the D is unclear. The V gene's germline CDR1 is SGHTA and CDR2 FQGTGA. The germline V and J ends were trimmed by 4 bases and 3 bases, with 7 bases remaining between them. The CDR3 length is 13 residues. The CDR3 spells CASSSLLYNEQFF. The CDR3 DNA is TGTGCCAGCAGCTCACTCCTCTACAATGAGCAGTTCTTC. Supplemented by reference TRBV7-3 and TRBJ2-1, the full variable domain reads GAGVSQTPSNKVTEKGKYVELRCDPISGHTALYWYRQSLGQGPEFLIYFQGTGAADDSGLPNDRFFAVRPEGSVSTLKIQRTERGDSAVYLCASSSLLYNEQFFGPGTRLTVL.

This clone showed up just once. V usage is TRBV7-3 and J usage is TRBJ2-7; D unresolved. The V end was cut by 1 base, the J end by 2 bases, with 15 bases between. CDR1 is SGHTA, CDR2 FQGTGA, per germline. The CDR3 consists of 16 residues. The CDR3: CASSLKDRTTPYEQYF. In nucleotides, the CDR3 is TGTGCCAGCAGCTTAAAAGATAGAACCACTCCCTACGAGCAGTACTTC.